The 13 T cell receptor beta chains below all came from one sample that was sequenced in a study of blood T cell repertoires in COVID-19. Sequenced by immunoSEQ multiplex PCR; TCRdb stores in-frame clones only, minus some. Found here are approximately 64,000 clones, more than 70% of them singletons; the top ten hold roughly 9.1%. The sample comprised PBMCs or T cells enriched from blood (not recorded which). The receptor source for this set is a woman aged 40 to 50 who had recovered from COVID-19.

V usage is TRBV7-8 and J usage is TRBJ2-6, with 8 bases that match TRBD1. CDR1 and CDR2 (germline): SGHVS, FQNEAQ. The CDR3 contains 20 residues. Germline trimming cut 5 bases from V and 0 bases from J; bases unmatched to any gene: 15. CDR3 sequence (DNA): TGTGCCAGCAGCCACCTCACACGGACAGGGACAAGCTCTGGGGCCAACGTCCTGACTTTC. Translated, it gives CASSHLTRTGTSSGANVLTF.

Here the CDR3 reads CASSVESPASGYTF. The CDR3 DNA follows: TGTGCCAGCAGCGTAGAGTCGCCTGCGTCGGGCTACACCTTC. The chain links TRBV9 to TRBJ1-2; D uncertain. From germline, CDR1 is SGDLS and CDR2 YYNGEE. CDR3 length equals 14 residues. V lost 0 bases to trimming and J lost 8 bases, with 14 bases between them.

The chain carries TRBV20-1 and TRBJ1-1; 7 bases are a match to TRBD1. This CDR3 is built from 11 residues. Germline values: CDR1 DFQATT, CDR2 SNEGSKA (reference sequence). Trimming took 7 bases from V and 1 from J; bases not matched to a gene: 0. The CDR3 nucleotides are TGCAGTGGGACAGGGAACACTGAAGCTTTCTTT. Protein: CSGTGNTEAFF.

The rearrangement joins TRBV6-2 or TRBV6-3 to TRBJ1-3, with D tentatively TRBD1 (6 bases). CDR3 size: 13 residues. With 6 bases removed from V and 4 bases from J, the gap between germline ends came to 10 bases. In germline, CDR1 is MNHEY, CDR2 SVGEGT. CDR3 in DNA: TGTGCCAGCAGCCGGACAGACGGAAACACCATATATTTT. Residues: CASSRTDGNTIYF.

V and J are TRBV7-8 and TRBJ2-7, with 7 bases lining up with TRBD2. Germline CDR1 reads SGHVS; CDR2 reads FQNEAQ. CDR3 length: 14 amino acids. Trimming took 5 bases from V and 7 from J; bases not matched to a gene: 11. CDR3 sequence (DNA): TGTGCCAGCAGCCCAAGGGCGGGGGAGGGAGAGCAGTACTTC. Protein product: CASSPRAGEGEQYF. The variable domain in full, with the rest retrieved from reference TRBV7-8 and TRBJ2-7, is GAGVSQSPRYKVAKRGQDVALRCDPISGHVSLFWYQQALGQGPEFLTYFQNEAQLDKSGLPSDRFFAERPEGSVSTLKIQRTQQEDSAVYLCASSPRAGEGEQYFGPGTRLTVT.

The chain links TRBV4-1 to TRBJ2-4; 9 bases are a match to TRBD1. CDR3 length: 14 residues. Germline values: CDR1 MGHRA, CDR2 YSYEKL. J was trimmed by 5 bases and V by 5 bases; bases with no gene match: 4. As DNA, the CDR3 is TGCGCCAGCAGCGGGTGGACAGGGGAAAACATTCAGTACTTC. Its translation: CASSGWTGENIQYF.

This clone was seen just once. The chain joins TRBV5-4 to TRBJ1-2, with a tentative D call TRBD1 (5 bases). This CDR3 region has 13 residues. Per the germline V gene, CDR1 is SGHNT and CDR2 is YYREEE (reference sequence). The V end lost 0 bases, the J end lost 7 bases, and 10 bases lay between the germline ends. The CDR3 sequence: CASSLDTDTGYTF. The CDR3, as DNA: TGTGCCAGCAGCTTGGACACGGACACTGGCTACACCTTC.

CDR3: CASSLPSSVSSGANVLTF. DNA of the CDR3: TGTGCCAGCAGTTTACCGAGCTCCGTAAGCTCTGGGGCCAACGTCCTGACTTTC. The V and J genes are TRBV27 and TRBJ2-6; unclear D gene. Germline loops: CDR1 MNHEY, CDR2 SMNVEV (reference sequence). Trimming left V 2 bases short and J 0 bases short, with 14 bases between. The CDR3 contains 18 residues.

V usage is TRBV3-1 (or the pseudogene TRBV3-2) and J usage is TRBJ2-1; 9 bases fit TRBD2. Germline CDR1 reads LGHDT; CDR2 reads YNNKEL (reference sequence). CDR3 length: 15 residues. V lost 7 bases to trimming and J lost 8 bases; unmatched junction nucleotides: 12. The CDR3 sequence is CASTPRGGAWDEQFF. The CDR3 bases are TGTGCCAGCACCCCTCGCGGGGGGGCCTGGGATGAGCAGTTCTTC.

This chain links TRBV6-5 with TRBJ2-7, with 9 bases matching TRBD1. Trimming took 6 bases from V and 3 from J; bases not matched to a gene: 6. Germline values: CDR1 MNHEY, CDR2 SVGAGI. This CDR3 region has 14 residues. CDR3 sequence (DNA): TGTGCCAGCAGGATGGACAGGGGTAACTACGAGCAGTACTTC. Its protein product is CASRMDRGNYEQYF.

This sequence joins TRBV6-2 or TRBV6-3 and TRBJ2-2, with a possible D match to TRBD2 (7 bases). The CDR3 extends over 15 amino acids. V lost 6 bases and J lost 5, with 16 bases in between. CDR1 and CDR2 (germline): MNHEY, SVGEGT. CDR3 sequence (DNA): TGTGCCAGCAGCCACCAGGGGCGGGGGACCGGGGAGCTGTTTTTT. Translating it yields CASSHQGRGTGELFF.

The chain is built from TRBV18 and TRBJ1-1; 9 nucleotides agree with TRBD1. From germline, CDR1 is KGHSH and CDR2 LQKENI. Trimming removed 2 bases from V and 3 bases from J; junction bases left unmatched: 4. This CDR3 is built from 15 residues. Here the CDR3 DNA reads TGTGCCAGCTCACCAAACAGGGGGCGTGACACTGAAGCTTTCTTT. This gives the protein CASSPNRGRDTEAFF.

The V call is TRBV11-3, the J call TRBJ2-3, with D tentatively TRBD2 (5 bases). This CDR3 spans 16 amino acids. Germline-derived CDR1 and CDR2 are SGHNT and YENEEA. Trimming stripped 4 bases from V and 0 bases from J, with 14 bases between. CDR3 sequence (DNA): TGTGCCAGCAGCTACGGGGATCGGGTTAGCACAGATACGCAGTATTTT. Translating gives CASSYGDRVSTDTQYF.